One and the same sample provided the 25 T cell receptor beta chains below, sequenced in a study of T cell repertoires in cytomegalovirus infection. TCRdb processed the reads anew with MiXCR; each CDR3 protein has one entry. The sample has 600,000 to 800,000 distinct CDR3 sequences, about 24% seen once; the top ten hold 8%. The sample was CD8+ T cells from PBMCs. The receptors were gathered from a human donor in good health (CMV status not recorded). Some clones in this sample may be carry-over from other donors' samples.

This clonotype has a handful of counts. The chain couples TRBV27 to TRBJ2-1; tentative D call: TRBD1 (5 bases). In germline, CDR1 is MNHEY, CDR2 SMNVEV (reference sequence). V lost 2 bases and J 3 bases, leaving 11 bases between the germline ends. The CDR3 has 15 amino acids. The CDR3 loop is CASSLGANLYNEQFF. CDR3 DNA: TGTGCCAGCAGTTTAGGGGCTAACCTCTACAATGAGCAGTTCTTC.

This clonotype was recorded a few times. The chain uses TRBV27 and TRBJ2-1; D gene ambiguous. The germline V and J ends were trimmed by 9 bases and 8 bases, with 14 bases remaining between them. The CDR3 has 12 amino acids. Germline CDR1 is MNHEY and CDR2 is SMNVEV (reference sequence). The CDR3 protein is CASRAGIYEQFF. The CDR3 nucleotides read TGTGCCAGTCGGGCCGGTATCTATGAGCAGTTCTTC.

The rearrangement links TRBV5-6 to TRBJ1-2; a possible D gene is TRBD1 (6 bases). This CDR3 region has 12 residues. The ends were cut back, 1 base at V and 8 bases at J, with 9 bases in the middle. Germline CDR1 and CDR2: SGHDT and YYEEEE. CDR3 DNA sequence: TGTGCCAGCAGCTTGAGGGGGTCCGGCTACACCTTC. As protein: CASSLRGSGYTF.

To note about this clonotype: Being one base from a much bigger clone, this may be a read error. The chain recombines TRBV7-3 with TRBJ1-1, with a tentative D call TRBD1 (5 bases). Germline V gene data show CDR1 as SGHTA and CDR2 as FQGTGA. V shed 5 bases and J shed 1 base, with 14 bases lying between them. The CDR3 extends over 15 amino acids. In DNA form, the CDR3 reads TGTGCCAGCAGCCAAAGGGCAGGGCCGAACACTGAAGCTTTCTTT. Its protein product is CASSQRAGPNTEAFF.

Ten or more counts support this clonotype. This chain connects TRBV11-1 to TRBJ1-4; 7 nucleotides align to TRBD1. The CDR3 is 15 amino acids. Trimming removed 3 bases from V and 5 bases from J; junction bases left unmatched: 6. Germline assignment: CDR1 SGHAT and CDR2 FQDESV (reference sequence). The CDR3 region is CASSFGTVENEKLFF. CDR3 nucleotide sequence: TGTGCCAGCAGCTTCGGGACAGTTGAGAATGAAAAACTGTTTTTT.

This clonotype was observed at least ten times. The chain joins TRBV19 to TRBJ2-1, with D possibly matching TRBD2 (5 bases). V lost 3 bases, J lost 9 bases, and 12 bases lay in between. This CDR3 spans 13 amino acids. Germline CDR1 is LNHDA and CDR2 is SQIVND (reference sequence). CDR3 sequence (DNA): TGTGCCAGTAGTATTCTCCTCGGGGTTGAGCAGTTCTTC. Amino acids: CASSILLGVEQFF.

This clonotype was seen ten or more times. This rearrangement joins TRBV7-2 to TRBJ2-7; D not certain. The CDR3 has 14 residues. V was pared by 5 bases and J by 1 base, with 12 bases between. Germline CDR1 SGHTA, CDR2 FQGNSA. The CDR3 region is CASSETEWSYEQYV. The DNA of the CDR3 is TGTGCCAGCAGCGAAACAGAATGGTCCTACGAGCAGTACGTC.

This clonotype was recorded many times. The CDR3 DNA reads TGTGCCAGCAGCTTAGGGCCCTTGTACGAGCAGTACGTC. This sequence encodes CASSLGPLYEQYV. This chain connects TRBV7-8 to TRBJ2-7; D gene unclear. The CDR3 consists of 13 residues. CDR1 SGHVS and CDR2 FQNEAQ come from the germline V gene. Trimming removed 1 base from V and 4 bases from J, with 8 bases in between.

The chain uses TRBV28 and TRBJ2-3; D ambiguous. The CDR3 sequence is 12 residues long. V gave up 3 bases and J gave up 4 bases, with 5 bases separating them. CDR1 MDHEN and CDR2 SYDVKM come from the germline V gene. The CDR3 spells CASSFFADTQYF. Written as DNA, the CDR3 is TGTGCCAGCAGTTTCTTCGCAGATACGCAGTATTTT.

J is TRBJ2-3 and V is TRBV4-1; D is unresolved. The germline CDR1 and CDR2 sequences are MGHRA and YSYEKL. The CDR3 consists of 13 residues. V lost 3 bases, J lost 4 bases, and 8 bases lay in between. The DNA for the CDR3 is TGCGCCAGCAGCCACGCGAAGGCAGATACGCAGTATTTT. This translates into CASSHAKADTQYF.

This clonotype was counted a few times. The chain has TRBV29-1 and TRBJ1-2; maybe TRBD1 (6 bases). The CDR3 has 13 residues. The germline V gene has CDR1 SQVTM and CDR2 ANQGSEA. V was trimmed by 5 bases and J by 7 bases, leaving 17 bases between them. CDR3 DNA: TGCAGCGTTCGAGGGGGGGCTTTGGGTGGCTACACCTTC. It encodes CSVRGGALGGYTF.

The chain uses TRBV25-1 and TRBJ1-2; TRBD1 might be the D (6 bases). Trimming removed 4 bases at V and 3 bases at J, with 12 bases between. The V gene's germline CDR1 is MGHDK and CDR2 SYGVNS. The CDR3 covers 14 residues. The CDR3 bases are TGTGCCAGCAGTGGGGGGGGGGCCTACTATGGCTACACCTTC. It codes for CASSGGGAYYGYTF.

This clonotype has only a few counts. V usage is TRBV20-1 and J usage is TRBJ1-5, with D perhaps matching TRBD1 (5 bases). This CDR3 has 12 residues. Trimming pared 6 bases from V and 4 bases from J, leaving 10 bases between. The V gene's germline CDR1 is DFQATT and CDR2 SNEGSKA (reference sequence). For the CDR3, the DNA is TGCAGTGCAAAGACAGAGAATCAGCCCCAGCATTTT. Residues: CSAKTENQPQHF.

This clonotype was recorded at least ten times. V usage is TRBV7-8 and J usage is TRBJ2-7; a weak D match, TRBD2 (6 bases). The CDR3 extends over 15 amino acids. The V gene lost 1 base and the J gene lost 1 base, with 11 bases spanning the gap. The V gene's germline CDR1 is SGHVS and CDR2 FQNEAQ. The CDR3, as DNA: TGTGCCAGCAGCTTAGAAGGGACTGGTTCCTACGAGCAGTACTTC. It codes for CASSLEGTGSYEQYF.

This clonotype has more than one count but fewer than ten. This sequence joins TRBV2 and TRBJ1-1, with D possibly TRBD1 on 6 matching bases. The CDR3 length is 15 residues. Germline CDR1 is SNHLY and CDR2 is FYNNEI. Trimming cost V 4 bases and J 1 base, with 13 bases left between them. The CDR3 coding sequence is TGTGCCAGCAGTGGGGTAGGGGACAAGAACACTGAAGCTTTCTTT. This translates into CASSGVGDKNTEAFF.

Points on this clonotype: One end of the junction is discordant with germline, which a read error may explain. This chain connects TRBV7-9 to TRBJ2-1; D ambiguous. This CDR3 is built from 14 residues. CDR1 is SEHNR, CDR2 FQNEAQ, per germline (reference sequence). The chain's CDR3 is CASSAPGSFNEQFF. DNA of the CDR3: TGTGCCAGCAGCGCACCGGGTTCCTTCAATGAGCAGTTCTTC. The whole variable domain, filled in from reference TRBV7-9 and TRBJ2-1, reads DTGVSQNPRHKITKRGQNVTFRCDPISEHNRLYWYRQTLGQGPEFLTYFQNEAQLEKSRLLSDRFSAERPKGSFSTLEIQRTEQGDSAMYLCASSAPGSFNEQFFGPGTRLTVL.

The chain has TRBV7-9 and TRBJ1-2, with no clear D. Germline V gene data show CDR1 as SEHNR and CDR2 as FQNEAQ (reference sequence). The length of the CDR3 is 14 residues. Trimming pared 1 base from V and 2 bases from J, leaving 8 bases between. The CDR3 protein is CASSLGILNYGYTF. CDR3 DNA sequence: TGTGCCAGCAGCTTAGGAATTCTGAACTATGGCTACACCTTC.

This clonotype showed up many times. V gene TRBV25-1 combines with J gene TRBJ2-3; D is unresolved. This CDR3 contains 14 residues. The germline CDR1 and CDR2 sequences are MGHDK and SYGVNS. V was clipped by 1 base and J by 2 bases, with 7 bases between them. The CDR3 protein is CASSEFSLTDTQYF. Here the CDR3 DNA reads TGTGCCAGCAGTGAATTTAGCCTCACAGATACGCAGTATTTT.

This chain connects TRBV20-1 to TRBJ2-1; D remains unclear. V lost 6 bases and J lost 4, with 13 bases in between. This CDR3 has 13 amino acids. The germline gives CDR1 DFQATT, CDR2 SNEGSKA (reference sequence). The CDR3 loop reads CSALPRPYNEQFF. The CDR3 nucleotides are TGCAGTGCGCTCCCCAGGCCTTACAATGAGCAGTTCTTC.

The chain has TRBV4-1 and TRBJ1-1; D gene ambiguous. The V end lost 1 base, the J end lost 2 bases, and 8 bases lay between the germline ends. This CDR3 has 14 residues. Germline V CDR1 and CDR2: MGHRA, YSYEKL. Here the CDR3 reads CASSQGNLNTEAFF. CDR3 sequence (DNA): TGCGCCAGCAGCCAAGGAAATTTAAACACTGAAGCTTTCTTT.

This chain connects TRBV20-1 to TRBJ1-5; D may be TRBD1 (5 bases). Trimming took 1 base from V and 6 from J, leaving 19 bases between them. CDR3 size: 16 residues. Looked up from germline, CDR1 is DFQATT and CDR2 is SNEGSKA (reference sequence). The CDR3 sequence is CSARVPETEPLQPQHF. As DNA, the CDR3 is TGCAGTGCTAGAGTCCCCGAGACAGAACCACTTCAGCCCCAGCATTTT.

This clonotype was seen at least ten times. The rearrangement links TRBV7-2 to TRBJ1-1; D is ambiguous. CDR3 length equals 16 residues. Trimming cost V 1 base and J 1 base, with 13 bases left between them. In germline, CDR1 is SGHTA, CDR2 FQGNSA. This chain's CDR3 is CASSLGWPEQNTEAFF. The CDR3 region has the DNA TGTGCCAGCAGCTTAGGGTGGCCAGAGCAGAACACTGAAGCTTTCTTT.

The CDR3 reads CASSYPTLGDTEAFF. The CDR3 coding sequence is TGTGCCAGCAGTTACCCTACTCTAGGGGACACTGAAGCTTTCTTT. This rearrangement joins TRBV6-2 or TRBV6-3 to TRBJ1-1, with D maybe TRBD1 (5 bases). The V and J ends lost 2 bases and 3 bases respectively, with 13 bases between them. The CDR3 contains 15 residues. Germline CDR1 is MNHEY and CDR2 is SVGEGT.

Only a few counts were recorded for this clonotype. The chain recombines TRBV4-3 with TRBJ1-1; D is unresolved. The CDR3 runs 12 residues. V lost 6 bases to trimming and J lost 3 bases, with 8 bases between them. Germline V gene data show CDR1 as LGHNA and CDR2 as YSLEER. The CDR3 loop reads CASRRGHTEAFF. CDR3 bases: TGCGCCAGCAGGAGAGGTCACACTGAAGCTTTCTTT.

The chain uses TRBV7-9 and TRBJ2-3; tentatively, D is TRBD1 (5 bases). CDR3 size: 18 residues. V was clipped by 1 base and J by 0 bases, with 17 bases between them. Germline values: CDR1 SEHNR, CDR2 FQNEAQ (reference sequence). This CDR3 reads CASSLDGRGSSSTDTQYF. DNA of the CDR3: TGTGCCAGCAGCTTAGACGGAAGGGGTTCCTCTAGCACAGATACGCAGTATTTT.